The next 32 T cell receptor beta chains were all read from a single sample in a study of cytomegalovirus exposure and HLA in healthy donors. In the PCR, 60 Vbeta and 13 Jbeta primers were used. Profiled with immunoSEQ multiplex PCR; TCRdb holds only in-frame clones, not every one. Among over 150,000 clones listed, around 80% were seen once. Sequencing was performed on PBMCs. The receptor set was obtained from a girl between 5 and 17 years old in good health and CMV-seropositive.

The chain couples TRBV19 to TRBJ1-2, with unresolved D. With 6 bases removed from V and 0 bases from J, the gap between germline ends came to 5 bases. The length of the CDR3 is 12 residues. Looked up from germline, CDR1 is LNHDA and CDR2 is SQIVND (reference sequence). CDR3 bases: TGTGCCAGTAGGACTCCTAACTATGGCTACACCTTC. This gives the protein CASRTPNYGYTF.

The rearrangement joins TRBV5-4 to TRBJ1-1; D is unclear. The CDR3 has 15 amino acids. With 4 bases removed from V and 1 base from J, the gap between germline ends came to 14 bases. Germline CDR1 and CDR2: SGHNT and YYREEE (reference sequence). The CDR3 bases are TGTGCCAGCAGCCCGAGACCGGGGTCGAACACTGAAGCTTTCTTT. It yields the protein CASSPRPGSNTEAFF.

The rearrangement links TRBV7-9 to TRBJ2-1; 11 bases agree with TRBD2. CDR3 length: 15 residues. The V and J ends lost 5 bases and 5 bases, in that order; junction bases with no gene match: 5. Germline values: CDR1 SEHNR, CDR2 FQNEAQ (reference sequence). CDR3 loop: CASSETSGTHNEQFF. CDR3 nucleotide sequence: TGTGCCAGCAGCGAGACTAGCGGGACCCACAATGAGCAGTTCTTC.

This clone showed up just a few times. The identical CDR3 is also encoded by other nucleotide sequences in the sample. This rearrangement joins TRBV18 to TRBJ2-1; TRBD1 aligns across 7 bases. J lost 4 bases, V lost 3 bases, and 0 bases had no gene match. The CDR3 loop spans 13 amino acids. Germline-derived CDR1 and CDR2 are KGHSH and LQKENI. The CDR3, as DNA: TGTGCCAGCTCACCGGGACAGTACAATGAGCAGTTCTTC. Its translation is CASSPGQYNEQFF.

This clone turned up a few times. The rearrangement joins TRBV25-1 to TRBJ2-7, with 8 positions matching TRBD2. Losses at the gene ends were 8 bases for V and 2 bases for J; bases not matched to a gene: 5. There are 13 residues in the CDR3. Germline CDR1 MGHDK, CDR2 SYGVNS. The CDR3 loop reads CASQLAETYEQYF. In nucleotides, the CDR3 is TGTGCCAGCCAACTAGCGGAAACCTACGAGCAGTACTTC.

CDR3 sequence: CASSLLATSGGYNEQFF. Here the CDR3 DNA reads TGTGCCAGCAGCTTATTAGCGACTAGCGGGGGGTACAATGAGCAGTTCTTC. The chain joins TRBV11-2 to TRBJ2-1, with 13 bases lining up with TRBD2. The V segment lost 2 bases and the J segment 4 bases; nucleotides outside the gene matches: 5. Germline-derived CDR1 and CDR2 are SGHAT and FQNNGV. The CDR3 sequence is 17 residues long.

The genes are TRBV4-3 and TRBJ1-1; no definite D call. CDR1 and CDR2 from the germline V gene are LGHNA and YSLEER. V lost 4 bases and J 10 bases, leaving 13 bases between the germline ends. This CDR3 region has 12 residues. The CDR3 sequence is CASSLYPGPAFF. In nucleotides, the CDR3 is TGCGCCAGCAGCCTCTATCCTGGGCCAGCTTTCTTT.

V gene TRBV11-1 combines with J gene TRBJ2-7, with TRBD2 as a possible D gene (6 bases). Germline V lookup: CDR1 SGHAT, CDR2 FQDESV (reference sequence). Trimming took off 4 bases at V and 1 base at J, with 14 bases between the two ends. The CDR3 sequence is 15 residues long. This CDR3 reads CASSWTQDYSYEQYF. The CDR3 nucleotides read TGTGCCAGCAGCTGGACCCAGGACTATTCCTACGAGCAGTACTTC.

This clone was recorded a few times. This chain uses TRBV5-1 with TRBJ2-1; possible D gene TRBD2, 6 bases. V lost 7 bases, J lost 10 bases, and 15 bases lay in between. The CDR3 is made up of 12 amino acids. CDR1 and CDR2 from the germline V gene are SGHRS and YFSETQ. The CDR3 DNA follows: TGCGCCAGCGCGGGACTGGTCAGAGAGCAGTTCTTC. Translation: CASAGLVREQFF.

CDR3 residues: CASSQKRTGSYNEQFF. In nucleotides, the CDR3 is TGCGCCAGCAGCCAAAAGCGTACGGGCTCCTACAATGAGCAGTTCTTC. V and J are TRBV4-3 and TRBJ2-1; D is ambiguous. CDR1 is LGHNA, CDR2 YSLEER, per germline. Deletions cut 2 bases from V and 0 bases from J, with 11 bases between. This CDR3 contains 16 residues.

V is TRBV7-3 and J is TRBJ2-7; the D gene is possibly TRBD2 (6 bases). Between the trimmed V and J ends, which lost 2 bases and 1 base, there was a span of 12 bases. In germline, CDR1 is SGHTA, CDR2 FQGTGA. This CDR3 spans 15 amino acids. The CDR3 reads CASSLGRAGSYEQYF. The CDR3 DNA reads TGTGCCAGCAGCTTAGGCAGGGCGGGATCCTACGAGCAGTACTTC.

This chain uses TRBV11-3 with TRBJ2-2; the match to TRBD2 covers 15 bases. Germline V lookup: CDR1 SGHNT, CDR2 YENEEA. The CDR3 runs to 19 residues. The junction had 10 bases not matched to a gene; V was cut back by 3 bases and J by 5 bases. For the CDR3, the DNA is TGTGCCAGCAGCTTTCCCCGGACTAGCGGGAGGGGGCCAACCGGGGAGCTGTTTTTT. Translating gives CASSFPRTSGRGPTGELFF. Full variable domain (rest looked up from reference TRBV11-3 and TRBJ2-2): EAGVVQSPRYKIIEKKQPVAFWCNPISGHNTLYWYLQNLGQGPELLIRYENEEAVDDSQLPKDRFSAERLKGVDSTLKIQPAELGDSAVYLCASSFPRTSGRGPTGELFFGEGSRLTVL.

The chain joins TRBV28 to TRBJ2-1, with D possibly TRBD2 on 6 matching bases. The V end was cut by 3 bases, the J end by 13 bases, with 16 bases between. The CDR3 totals 13 residues. CDR1 is MDHEN and CDR2 is SYDVKM in the germline V gene. CDR3 loop: CASSFQARGSQFF. For the CDR3, the DNA is TGTGCCAGCAGTTTCCAGGCTCGGGGGTCCCAGTTCTTC. Full variable domain (missing parts from reference TRBV28 and TRBJ2-1): DVKVTQSSRYLVKRTGEKVFLECVQDMDHENMFWYRQDPGLGLRLIYFSYDVKMKEKGDIPEGYSVSREKKERFSLILESASTNQTSMYLCASSFQARGSQFFGPGTRLTVL.

This clone was picked up one time. The chain couples TRBV4-3 to TRBJ2-7; 7 bases map to TRBD1. In germline, CDR1 is LGHNA, CDR2 YSLEER. Unmatched junction bases numbered 8, after V lost 3 bases and J lost 3 bases. The CDR3 is 15 amino acids. CDR3 nucleotide sequence: TGCGCCAGCAGCCAGTCACAGGGGTCCAACTACGAGCAGTACTTC. It is translated as CASSQSQGSNYEQYF.

The chain has TRBV18 and TRBJ2-3; 9 bases line up with TRBD1. In germline, CDR1 is KGHSH, CDR2 LQKENI. V was clipped by 4 bases and J by 5 bases; unmatched bases: 10. The CDR3 loop spans 16 amino acids. In DNA, the CDR3 is TGTGCCAGCTCACTTTCGAACAGGGGGCGAGGAGATACGCAGTATTTT. Protein: CASSLSNRGRGDTQYF.

The rearrangement joins TRBV10-1 to TRBJ1-1; D ambiguous. Deletions cut 3 bases from V and 6 bases from J, with 11 bases between. Germline V lookup: CDR1 WNHNN, CDR2 SYGVQD (reference sequence). The CDR3 length is 13 residues. CDR3 sequence reads: CASSDEEKAEAFF. CDR3 nucleotides: TGCGCCAGCAGTGATGAGGAAAAGGCTGAAGCTTTCTTT.

The chain has TRBV7-2 and TRBJ2-2; 8 bases line up with TRBD2. Germline lookup yields CDR1 SGHTA and CDR2 FQGNSA. V lost 5 bases, J lost 4 bases, and 0 bases stayed unmatched. The CDR3 spans 13 residues. CDR3 nucleotides: TGTGCCAGCAGCCGGGGGGGCACCGGGGAGCTGTTTTTT. This gives the protein CASSRGGTGELFF.

The V call is TRBV21-1, the J call TRBJ1-1. TRBV21-1 is assigned pseudogene status. The CDR3 extends over 14 amino acids. CDR3 region: CASSKGPGNTEAFF. The CDR3 region has the DNA TGTGCCAGCAGCAAAGGGCCGGGAAACACTGAAGCTTTCTTT.

This clone came up a few times. The rearrangement uses TRBV7-6 and TRBJ1-3, with a tentative D call TRBD1 (5 bases). This CDR3 is 15 amino acids long. The V end lost 1 base, the J end lost 3 bases, and 10 bases lay between the germline ends. Germline V gives CDR1 SGHVS, CDR2 FNYEAQ. CDR3 coding DNA: TGTGCCAGCAGCTTAGAAACAGGTTATGGAAACACCATATATTTT. As protein: CASSLETGYGNTIYF.

The rearrangement uses TRBV4-1 and TRBJ1-2, with D unclear. The CDR3 length is 15 residues. Germline CDR1 and CDR2: MGHRA and YSYEKL. Trimming pared 0 bases from V and 2 bases from J, leaving 10 bases between. The CDR3 DNA is TGCGCCAGCAGCCAAGAATCGACTCCGAACTATGGCTACACCTTC. Its protein product is CASSQESTPNYGYTF.

The chain links TRBV18 to TRBJ2-7; 11 nucleotides align to TRBD2. Germline assignment: CDR1 KGHSH and CDR2 LQKENI. J was trimmed by 6 bases and V by 1 base; bases with no gene match: 8. The CDR3 spans 16 residues. The CDR3 nucleotides read TGTGCCAGCTCACCACTCGTAGCGGGAGGGCCACTCGAGCAGTACTTC. Its protein is CASSPLVAGGPLEQYF.

The chain has TRBV27 and TRBJ2-6; 9 positions agree with TRBD1. This CDR3 is 19 amino acids long. Germline loops: CDR1 MNHEY, CDR2 SMNVEV (reference sequence). V was pared by 6 bases and J by 2 bases, with 14 bases of the junction left unmatched. The CDR3 region is CASSSLRDRVEAGANVLTF. Here the CDR3 DNA reads TGTGCCAGCAGCTCGCTCCGGGACAGGGTGGAGGCTGGGGCCAACGTCCTGACTTTC.

This sequence joins TRBV10-3 and TRBJ2-3; 9 bases are a match to TRBD2. From germline, CDR1 is ENHRY and CDR2 SYGVKD. Trimming removed 3 bases from V and 3 bases from J; junction bases left unmatched: 13. The CDR3 loop spans 18 amino acids. This CDR3 is CAISETTSGGGATDTQYF. The CDR3 bases are TGTGCCATCAGTGAAACTACCTCCGGCGGGGGGGCGACAGATACGCAGTATTTT.

The genes are TRBV27 and TRBJ2-3, with D maybe TRBD2 (5 bases). The CDR3 consists of 16 residues. CDR1 is MNHEY, CDR2 SMNVEV, per germline (reference sequence). Trimming took 6 bases from V and 0 from J, leaving 16 bases between them. The CDR3 DNA sequence: TGTGCCAGCAGACTTGTTGGGAGTGATAGCACAGATACGCAGTATTTT. Translation: CASRLVGSDSTDTQYF.

The genes are TRBV9 and TRBJ2-5, with D perhaps TRBD2 (7 bases). The V gene lost 3 bases and the J gene lost 2 bases, with 11 bases spanning the gap. Germline V gene lookup returns CDR1 SGDLS and CDR2 YYNGEE. The CDR3 length is 14 residues. This CDR3 reads CASSAQGGQETQYF. CDR3 DNA: TGTGCCAGCAGCGCACAGGGAGGGCAAGAGACCCAGTACTTC.

The V call is TRBV11-2, the J call TRBJ2-1, with TRBD2 identical over 7 bases. The germline CDR1 and CDR2 sequences are SGHAT and FQNNGV. Trimming removed 4 bases from V and 9 bases from J; junction bases left unmatched: 9. The CDR3 loop spans 14 amino acids. CDR3 region: CASSSRGEGGEQFF. CDR3 DNA: TGTGCCAGCAGCTCCCGGGGGGAGGGAGGTGAGCAGTTCTTC.

The chain carries TRBV28 and TRBJ2-7; TRBD2 matches at 15 bases. Germline V gene sequence: CDR1 MDHEN, CDR2 SYDVKM. J gave up 6 bases and V 5 bases, and 14 bases lay outside the gene matches. This CDR3 comprises 18 residues. CDR3 nucleotide sequence: TGTGCCAGCAGTCTTAGGACTAGCGGGGGGGTCCTTCCCCTCGAGCAGTACTTC. Translating it yields CASSLRTSGGVLPLEQYF.

V gene TRBV28 combines with J gene TRBJ2-7, with D perhaps TRBD1 (6 bases). V was clipped by 1 base and J by 0 bases, with 13 bases between them. The CDR3 sequence is 16 residues long. From germline, CDR1 is MDHEN and CDR2 SYDVKM. The CDR3 nucleotides are TGTGCCAGCAGTTTATCCTGGACAGTGGTCTCCTACGAGCAGTACTTC. Translating it yields CASSLSWTVVSYEQYF.

This rearrangement joins TRBV2 to TRBJ1-5; D may be TRBD1 (5 bases). The CDR3 contains 13 residues. Trimming shortened V by 4 bases and J by 7 bases, and 11 bases separated the two germline ends. CDR1 and CDR2 (germline): SNHLY, FYNNEI. The chain's CDR3 is CASSGGREQPQHF. The CDR3 DNA is TGTGCCAGCAGTGGTGGCAGGGAACAGCCCCAGCATTTT.

The chain couples TRBV11-3 to TRBJ2-2, with 7 positions matching TRBD1. Germline values: CDR1 SGHNT, CDR2 YENEEA. The CDR3 is 15 residues long. The junction had 10 bases not matched to a gene; V was cut back by 5 bases and J by 7 bases. The CDR3 here is CASSLSTGHNGELFF. CDR3 in DNA: TGTGCCAGCAGCCTTTCGACAGGGCATAACGGGGAGCTGTTTTTT.

The table lists this clone with a few counts. J is TRBJ2-6 and V is TRBV19; 11 bases map to TRBD1. The CDR3 totals 16 residues. Germline V CDR1 and CDR2: LNHDA, SQIVND (reference sequence). V gave up 10 bases and J gave up 2 bases; unmatched junction bases: 7. The CDR3 sequence: CATGTGGITGANVLTF. The CDR3, as DNA: TGTGCCACCGGGACAGGGGGTATCACTGGGGCCAACGTCCTGACTTTC. Full variable domain (outside the CDR3, taken from reference TRBV19 and TRBJ2-6): DGGITQSPKYLFRKEGQNVTLSCEQNLNHDAMYWYRQDPGQGLRLIYYSQIVNDFQKGDIAEGYSVSREKKESFPLTVTSAQKNPTAFYLCATGTGGITGANVLTFGAGSRLTVL.

This rearrangement joins TRBV19 to TRBJ1-4; 10 bases align to TRBD1. The CDR3 has 12 amino acids. The V segment lost 10 bases and the J segment 8 bases; nucleotides outside the gene matches: 4. Germline V gene lookup returns CDR1 LNHDA and CDR2 SQIVND (reference sequence). As DNA, the CDR3 is TGTGCCACCCGGGACAGGGGAGAAAAACTGTTTTTT. This gives the protein CATRDRGEKLFF. Combining the CDR3 with reference TRBV19 and TRBJ1-4 gives the whole variable domain DGGITQSPKYLFRKEGQNVTLSCEQNLNHDAMYWYRQDPGQGLRLIYYSQIVNDFQKGDIAEGYSVSREKKESFPLTVTSAQKNPTAFYLCATRDRGEKLFFGSGTQLSVL.